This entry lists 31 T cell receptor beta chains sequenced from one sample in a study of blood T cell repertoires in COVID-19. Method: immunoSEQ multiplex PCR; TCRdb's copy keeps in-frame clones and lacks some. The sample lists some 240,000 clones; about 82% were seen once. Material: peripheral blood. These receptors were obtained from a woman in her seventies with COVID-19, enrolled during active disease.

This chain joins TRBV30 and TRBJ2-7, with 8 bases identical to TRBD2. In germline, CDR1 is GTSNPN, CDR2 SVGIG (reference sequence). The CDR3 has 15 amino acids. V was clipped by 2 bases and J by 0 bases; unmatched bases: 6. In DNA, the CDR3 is TGTGCCTGGAGTTTATTAGCGGGAATCTCCTACGAGCAGTACTTC. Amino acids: CAWSLLAGISYEQYF.

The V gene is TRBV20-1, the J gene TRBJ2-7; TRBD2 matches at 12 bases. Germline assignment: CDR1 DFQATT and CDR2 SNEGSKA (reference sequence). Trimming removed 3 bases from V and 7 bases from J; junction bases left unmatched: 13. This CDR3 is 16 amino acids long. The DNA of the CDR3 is TGCAGTGCTAGTACCTTTCTAGCGGGAGGGCCAGGTGAGCAGTACTTC. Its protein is CSASTFLAGGPGEQYF.

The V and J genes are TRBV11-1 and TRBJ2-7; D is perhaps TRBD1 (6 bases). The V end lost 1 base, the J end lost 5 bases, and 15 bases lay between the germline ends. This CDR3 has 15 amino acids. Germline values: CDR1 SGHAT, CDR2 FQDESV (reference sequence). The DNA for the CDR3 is TGTGCCAGCAGCTTAGGAGGGGGACGGCTCCACGAGCAGTACTTC. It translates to CASSLGGGRLHEQYF.

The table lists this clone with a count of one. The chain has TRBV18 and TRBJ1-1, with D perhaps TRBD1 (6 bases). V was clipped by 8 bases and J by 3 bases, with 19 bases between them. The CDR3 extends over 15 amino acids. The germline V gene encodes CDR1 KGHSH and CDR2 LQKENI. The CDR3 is CASSPRQVVDTEAFF. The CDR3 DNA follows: TGTGCCAGCAGCCCCCGACAGGTCGTGGACACTGAAGCTTTCTTT.

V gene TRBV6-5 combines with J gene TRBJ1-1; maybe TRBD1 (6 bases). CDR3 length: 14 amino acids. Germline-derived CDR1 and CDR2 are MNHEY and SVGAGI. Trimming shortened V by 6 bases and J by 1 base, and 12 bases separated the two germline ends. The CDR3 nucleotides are TGTGCCAGCAGAGCGGGACATCGGAACACTGAAGCTTTCTTT. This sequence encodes CASRAGHRNTEAFF.

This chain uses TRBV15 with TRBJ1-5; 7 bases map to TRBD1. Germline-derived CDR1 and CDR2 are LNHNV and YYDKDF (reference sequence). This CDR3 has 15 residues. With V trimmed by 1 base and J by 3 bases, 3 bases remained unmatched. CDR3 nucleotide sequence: TGTGCCACCAGCAGAGGAGGACAGGACAATCAGCCCCAGCATTTT. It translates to CATSRGGQDNQPQHF. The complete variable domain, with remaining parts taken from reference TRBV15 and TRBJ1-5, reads DAMVIQNPRYQVTQFGKPVTLSCSQTLNHNVMYWYQQKSSQAPKLLFHYYDKDFNNEADTPDNFQSRRPNTSFCFLDIRSPGLGDTAMYLCATSRGGQDNQPQHFGDGTRLSIL.

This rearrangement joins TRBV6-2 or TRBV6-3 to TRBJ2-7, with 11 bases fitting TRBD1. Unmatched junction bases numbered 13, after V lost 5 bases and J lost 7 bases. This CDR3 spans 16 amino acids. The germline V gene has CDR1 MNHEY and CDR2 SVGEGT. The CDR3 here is CASSKIWGQGVREQYF. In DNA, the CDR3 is TGTGCCAGCAGTAAGATTTGGGGACAGGGGGTGAGGGAGCAGTACTTC.

CDR3 sequence reads: CASSLSSGRGGTDTQYF. The CDR3 DNA reads as TGCGCCAGCAGCTTGTCTAGCGGGAGGGGAGGCACAGATACGCAGTATTTT. The chain has TRBV5-1 and TRBJ2-3; the match to TRBD2 covers 12 bases. Germline loops: CDR1 SGHRS, CDR2 YFSETQ. The CDR3 is 17 residues long. V shed 1 base, J shed 1 base, and the junction held 4 bases outside the gene matches.

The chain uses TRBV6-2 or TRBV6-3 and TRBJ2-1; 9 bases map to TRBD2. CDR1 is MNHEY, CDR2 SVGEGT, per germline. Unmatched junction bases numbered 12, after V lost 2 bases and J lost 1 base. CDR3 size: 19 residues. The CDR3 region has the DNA TGTGCCAGCAGTTACCCCTCCCGGCGGGAGGGTCAGTCCTACAATGAGCAGTTCTTC. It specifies CASSYPSRREGQSYNEQFF.

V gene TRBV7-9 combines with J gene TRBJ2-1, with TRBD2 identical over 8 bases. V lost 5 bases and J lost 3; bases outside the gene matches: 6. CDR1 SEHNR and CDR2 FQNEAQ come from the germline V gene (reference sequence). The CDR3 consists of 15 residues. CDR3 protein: CASSSGGGLYNEQFF. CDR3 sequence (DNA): TGTGCCAGCAGCAGCGGGGGAGGGCTCTACAATGAGCAGTTCTTC.

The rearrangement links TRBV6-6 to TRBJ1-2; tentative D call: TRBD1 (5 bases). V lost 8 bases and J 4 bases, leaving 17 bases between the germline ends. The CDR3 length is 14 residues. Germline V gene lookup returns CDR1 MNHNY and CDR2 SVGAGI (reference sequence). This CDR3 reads CASHPTGRLYGYTF. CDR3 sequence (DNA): TGTGCCAGCCACCCCACAGGACGACTCTATGGCTACACCTTC.

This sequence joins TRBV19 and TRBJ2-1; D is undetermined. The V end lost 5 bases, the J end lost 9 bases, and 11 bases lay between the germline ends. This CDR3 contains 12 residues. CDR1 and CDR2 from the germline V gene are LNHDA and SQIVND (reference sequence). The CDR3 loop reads CASSPSQFEQFF. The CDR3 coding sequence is TGTGCCAGTAGTCCCTCCCAGTTTGAGCAGTTCTTC.

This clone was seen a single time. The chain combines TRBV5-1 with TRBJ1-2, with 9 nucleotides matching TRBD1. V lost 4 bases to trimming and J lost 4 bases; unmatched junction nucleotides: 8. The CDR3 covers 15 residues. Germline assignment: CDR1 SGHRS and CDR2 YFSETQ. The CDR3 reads CASSGGQGGFYGYTF. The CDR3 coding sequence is TGCGCCAGCAGCGGGGGACAGGGAGGCTTCTATGGCTACACCTTC.

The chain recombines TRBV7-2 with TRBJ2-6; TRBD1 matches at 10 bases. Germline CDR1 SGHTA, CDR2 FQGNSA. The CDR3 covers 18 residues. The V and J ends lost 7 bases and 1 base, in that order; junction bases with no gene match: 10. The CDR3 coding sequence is TGTGCCAGCAAGACAGACGGACAGGGGGGGTCTGGGGCCAACGTCCTGACTTTC. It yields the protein CASKTDGQGGSGANVLTF.

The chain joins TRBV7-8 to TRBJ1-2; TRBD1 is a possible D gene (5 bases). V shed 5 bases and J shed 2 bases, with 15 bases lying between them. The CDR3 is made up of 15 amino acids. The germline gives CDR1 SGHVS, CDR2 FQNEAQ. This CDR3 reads CASSVISTVNYGYTF. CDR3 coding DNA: TGTGCCAGCAGCGTGATATCGACAGTAAACTATGGCTACACCTTC. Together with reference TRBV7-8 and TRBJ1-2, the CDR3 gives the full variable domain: GAGVSQSPRYKVAKRGQDVALRCDPISGHVSLFWYQQALGQGPEFLTYFQNEAQLDKSGLPSDRFFAERPEGSVSTLKIQRTQQEDSAVYLCASSVISTVNYGYTFGSGTRLTVV.

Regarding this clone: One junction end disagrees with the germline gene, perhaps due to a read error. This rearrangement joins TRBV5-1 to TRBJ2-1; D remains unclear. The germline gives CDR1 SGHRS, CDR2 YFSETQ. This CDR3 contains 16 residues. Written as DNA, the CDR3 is TGCGCCAGCAGTTTGGTATTCCGTGGGCCCTACAATGAGCAGTTCTTC. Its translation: CASSLVFRGPYNEQFF.

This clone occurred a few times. CDR3 DNA: TGTGCCACCAGCAGAGAAGGGGACAGCGAAAAACTGTTTTTT. It yields the protein CATSREGDSEKLFF. The chain has TRBV15 and TRBJ1-4; 7 bases are a match to TRBD1. CDR1 is LNHNV, CDR2 YYDKDF, per germline (reference sequence). The ends lost 0 bases at V and 8 bases at J; junction bases unmatched: 3. The CDR3 runs to 14 residues.

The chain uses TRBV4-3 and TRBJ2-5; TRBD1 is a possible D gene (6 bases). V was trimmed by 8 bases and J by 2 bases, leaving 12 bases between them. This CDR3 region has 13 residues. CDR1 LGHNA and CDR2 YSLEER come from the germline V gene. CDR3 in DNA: TGCGCCAGCGGGACATCGTTGCAAGAGACCCAGTACTTC. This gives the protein CASGTSLQETQYF.

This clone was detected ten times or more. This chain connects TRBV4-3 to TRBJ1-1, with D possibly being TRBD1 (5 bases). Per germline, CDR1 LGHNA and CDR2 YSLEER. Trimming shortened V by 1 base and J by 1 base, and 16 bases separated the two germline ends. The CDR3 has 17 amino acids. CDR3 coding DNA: TGCGCCAGCAGCCAAGTGCTCTCAGGGTGGTCGAACACTGAAGCTTTCTTT. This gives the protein CASSQVLSGWSNTEAFF.

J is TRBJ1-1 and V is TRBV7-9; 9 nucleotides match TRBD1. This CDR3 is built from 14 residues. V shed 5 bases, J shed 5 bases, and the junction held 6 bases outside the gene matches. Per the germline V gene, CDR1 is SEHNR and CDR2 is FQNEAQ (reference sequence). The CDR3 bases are TGTGCCAGCAGCCAACAGGGGGCCGGTACTGAAGCTTTCTTT. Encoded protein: CASSQQGAGTEAFF. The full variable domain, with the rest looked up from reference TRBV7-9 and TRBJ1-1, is DTGVSQNPRHKITKRGQNVTFRCDPISEHNRLYWYRQTLGQGPEFLTYFQNEAQLEKSRLLSDRFSAERPKGSFSTLEIQRTEQGDSAMYLCASSQQGAGTEAFFGQGTRLTVV.

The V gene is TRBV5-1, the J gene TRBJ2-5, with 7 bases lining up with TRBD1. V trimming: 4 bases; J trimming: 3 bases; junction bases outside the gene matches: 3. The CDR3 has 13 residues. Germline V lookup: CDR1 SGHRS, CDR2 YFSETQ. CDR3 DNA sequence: TGCGCCAGCAGCCCCGGACAGGAAGAGACCCAGTACTTC. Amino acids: CASSPGQEETQYF.

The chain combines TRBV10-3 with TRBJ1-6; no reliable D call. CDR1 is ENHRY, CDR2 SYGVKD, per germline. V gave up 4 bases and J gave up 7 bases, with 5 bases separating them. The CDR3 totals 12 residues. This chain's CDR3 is CAISGQNSPLHF. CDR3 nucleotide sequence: TGTGCCATCAGTGGACAAAATTCACCCCTCCACTTT.

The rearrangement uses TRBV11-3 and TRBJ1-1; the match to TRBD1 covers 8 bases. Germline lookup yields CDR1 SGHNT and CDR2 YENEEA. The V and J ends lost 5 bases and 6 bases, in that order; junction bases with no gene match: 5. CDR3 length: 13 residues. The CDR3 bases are TGTGCCAGCAGCACCAGGGGGCGGGCTGAAGCTTTCTTT. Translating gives CASSTRGRAEAFF. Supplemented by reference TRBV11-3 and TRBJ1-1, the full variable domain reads EAGVVQSPRYKIIEKKQPVAFWCNPISGHNTLYWYLQNLGQGPELLIRYENEEAVDDSQLPKDRFSAERLKGVDSTLKIQPAELGDSAVYLCASSTRGRAEAFFGQGTRLTVV.

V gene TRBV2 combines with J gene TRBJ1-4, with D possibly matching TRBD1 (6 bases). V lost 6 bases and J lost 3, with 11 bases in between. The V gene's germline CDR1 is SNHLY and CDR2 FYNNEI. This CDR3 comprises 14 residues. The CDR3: CASRTQGSNEKLFF. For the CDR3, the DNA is TGTGCCAGCAGAACACAGGGTTCTAATGAAAAACTGTTTTTT.

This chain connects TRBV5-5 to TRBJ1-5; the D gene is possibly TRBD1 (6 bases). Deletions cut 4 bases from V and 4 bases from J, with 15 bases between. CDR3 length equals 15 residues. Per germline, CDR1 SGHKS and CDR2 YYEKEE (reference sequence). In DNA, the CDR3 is TGTGCCAGCAGCCCTGCCGGGACAACAAATCAGCCCCAGCATTTT. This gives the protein CASSPAGTTNQPQHF.

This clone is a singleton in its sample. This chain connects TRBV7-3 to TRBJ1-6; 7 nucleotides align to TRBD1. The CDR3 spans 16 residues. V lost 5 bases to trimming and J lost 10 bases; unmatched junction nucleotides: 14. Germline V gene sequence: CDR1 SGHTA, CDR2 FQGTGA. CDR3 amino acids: CASSTLSQGLGSPLHF. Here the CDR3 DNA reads TGTGCCAGCAGCACCTTATCACAGGGGTTGGGGTCACCCCTCCACTTT.

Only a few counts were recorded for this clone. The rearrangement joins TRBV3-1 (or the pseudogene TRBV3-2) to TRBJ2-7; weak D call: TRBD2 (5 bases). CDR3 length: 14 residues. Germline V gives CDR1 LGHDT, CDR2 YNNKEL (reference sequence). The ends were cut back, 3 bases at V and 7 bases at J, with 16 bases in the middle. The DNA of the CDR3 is TGTGCCAGCAGCCAGGGTAGGGAGCTTGGGGAGCAGTACTTC. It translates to CASSQGRELGEQYF.

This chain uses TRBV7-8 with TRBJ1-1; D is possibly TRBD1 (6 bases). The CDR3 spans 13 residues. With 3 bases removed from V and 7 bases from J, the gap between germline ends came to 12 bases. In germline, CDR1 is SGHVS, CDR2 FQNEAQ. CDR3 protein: CASSFRQGIEAFF. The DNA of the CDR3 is TGTGCCAGCAGCTTTCGTCAGGGGATTGAAGCTTTCTTT. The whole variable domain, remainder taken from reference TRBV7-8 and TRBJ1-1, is GAGVSQSPRYKVAKRGQDVALRCDPISGHVSLFWYQQALGQGPEFLTYFQNEAQLDKSGLPSDRFFAERPEGSVSTLKIQRTQQEDSAVYLCASSFRQGIEAFFGQGTRLTVV.

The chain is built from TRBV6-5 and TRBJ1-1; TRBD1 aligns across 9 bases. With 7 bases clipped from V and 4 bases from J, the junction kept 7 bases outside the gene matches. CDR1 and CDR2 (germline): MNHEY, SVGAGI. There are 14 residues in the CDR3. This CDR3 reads CASTIQGAGTEAFF. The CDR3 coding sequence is TGTGCCAGCACCATACAGGGGGCAGGCACTGAAGCTTTCTTT.

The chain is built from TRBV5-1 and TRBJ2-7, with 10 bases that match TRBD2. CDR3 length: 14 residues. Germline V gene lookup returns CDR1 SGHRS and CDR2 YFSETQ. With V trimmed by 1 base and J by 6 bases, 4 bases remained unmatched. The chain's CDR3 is CASSLSSGRPEQYF. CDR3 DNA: TGCGCCAGCAGCTTGAGTAGCGGGAGGCCCGAGCAGTACTTC.

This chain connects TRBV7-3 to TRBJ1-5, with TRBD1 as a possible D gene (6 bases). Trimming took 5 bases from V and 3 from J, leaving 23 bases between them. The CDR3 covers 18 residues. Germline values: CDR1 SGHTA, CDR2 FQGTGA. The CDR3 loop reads CASSQHRNWTVDNQPQHF. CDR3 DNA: TGTGCCAGCAGCCAACATAGGAATTGGACAGTCGACAATCAGCCCCAGCATTTT.